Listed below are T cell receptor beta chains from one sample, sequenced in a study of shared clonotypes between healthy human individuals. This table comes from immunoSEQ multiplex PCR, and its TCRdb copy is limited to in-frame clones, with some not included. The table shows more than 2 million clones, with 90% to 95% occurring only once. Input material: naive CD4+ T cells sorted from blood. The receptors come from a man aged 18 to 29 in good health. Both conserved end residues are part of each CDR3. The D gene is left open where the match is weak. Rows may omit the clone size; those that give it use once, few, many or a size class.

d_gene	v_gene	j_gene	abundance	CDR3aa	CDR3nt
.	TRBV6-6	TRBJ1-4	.	CASNFGRAEKLFF	TGTGCCAGCAATTTTGGACGGGCTGAAAAACTGTTTTTT
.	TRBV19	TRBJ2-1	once	CASKSTRVTYNEQFF	TGTGCCAGTAAGAGTACTCGGGTGACCTACAATGAGCAGTTCTTC
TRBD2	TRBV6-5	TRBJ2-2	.	CASSLGGDVKRELFF	TGTGCCAGCAGTCTTGGGGGGGATGTCAAGCGGGAGCTGTTTTTT
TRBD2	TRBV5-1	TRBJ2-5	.	CASRQRGPQETQYF	TGCGCCAGCAGACAGCGGGGACCACAAGAGACCCAGTACTTC
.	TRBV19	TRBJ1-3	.	CASSIRGENTIYF	TGTGCCAGTAGTATCCGGGGAGAAAACACCATATATTTT
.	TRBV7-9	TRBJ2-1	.	CASRGGNEQFF	TGTGCCAGCAGAGGTGGCAATGAGCAGTTCTTC
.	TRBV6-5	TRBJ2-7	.	CASSYLRGEQYF	TGTGCCAGCAGTTACCTCCGCGGCGAGCAGTACTTC
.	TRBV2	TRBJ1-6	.	CASSSRDSSSLHF	TGTGCCAGCAGTTCCCGGGACTCCTCATCCCTCCACTTT
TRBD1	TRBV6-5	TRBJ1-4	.	CASRQGGYEKLFF	TGTGCCAGCAGACAAGGGGGCTACGAAAAACTGTTTTTT
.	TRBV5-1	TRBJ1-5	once	CASRPDTSNQPQHF	TGCGCCAGCAGACCCGACACTAGCAATCAGCCCCAGCATTTT
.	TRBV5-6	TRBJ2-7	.	CASTLPGGYEQYF	TGTGCCAGCACCCTCCCCGGGGGTTACGAGCAGTACTTC
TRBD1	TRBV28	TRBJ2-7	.	CASKTGNYEQYF	TGTGCCAGCAAGACAGGGAACTACGAGCAGTACTTC
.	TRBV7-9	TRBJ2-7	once	CASSLQGAFREQYF	TGTGCCAGCAGCTTGCAGGGTGCTTTTCGCGAGCAGTACTTC
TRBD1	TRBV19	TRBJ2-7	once	CASSTSGQGSYEQYF	TGTGCCAGTAGTACCTCGGGACAGGGATCCTACGAGCAGTACTTC
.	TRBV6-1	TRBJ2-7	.	CASTEGVLLTYEQYF	TGTGCCAGCACGGAAGGAGTCCTACTAACCTACGAGCAGTACTTC
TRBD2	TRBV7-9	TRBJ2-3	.	CASTRSTSGSDTQYF	TGTGCCAGCACCCGGTCGACTAGCGGGAGTGATACGCAGTATTTT
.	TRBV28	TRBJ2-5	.	CASSPGWAERETQYF	TGTGCCAGCAGCCCCGGGTGGGCAGAGCGGGAGACCCAGTACTTC
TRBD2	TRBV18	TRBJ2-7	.	CASSPRSGLAGAEQYF	TGTGCCAGCTCACCGAGATCGGGTCTAGCGGGAGCCGAGCAGTACTTC
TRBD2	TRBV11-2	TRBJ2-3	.	CASSFRLAGTSGTDTQYF	TGTGCCAGCAGCTTTCGACTAGCGGGGACCTCAGGCACAGATACGCAGTATTTT
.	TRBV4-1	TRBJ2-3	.	CASSLFGGYTDTQYF	TGCGCCAGCAGCCTTTTTGGGGGATACACAGATACGCAGTATTTT
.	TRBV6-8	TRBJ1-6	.	CASRSRSPLHF	TGTGCCAGCAGGAGCCGCTCACCCCTCCACTTT
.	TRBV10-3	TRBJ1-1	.	CAIRGNTEAFF	TGTGCCATCAGGGGAAACACTGAAGCTTTCTTT
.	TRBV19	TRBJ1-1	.	CASSIIWLPNTEAFF	TGTGCCAGTAGTATTATTTGGCTCCCGAACACTGAAGCTTTCTTT
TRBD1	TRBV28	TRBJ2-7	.	CASSFWTGDEQYF	TGTGCCAGCAGTTTTTGGACAGGGGACGAGCAGTACTTC
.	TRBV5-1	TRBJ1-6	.	CASSLAESSYNSPLHF	TGCGCCAGCAGCTTGGCCGAGAGCTCCTATAATTCACCCCTCCACTTT
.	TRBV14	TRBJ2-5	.	CASSHIRGLETQYF	TGTGCCAGCAGCCACATCAGGGGCTTGGAGACCCAGTACTTC